This T cell receptor beta chain came from a study of T-cell memory formation after mild COVID-19. Study context: Largely, the TCR clusters proved donor specific. Broader study findings: Clones that got smaller from day 15 to 85 had even CD4/CD8, while clones growing later tipped toward CD4+.

Constant-segment-primed 5'RACE gave TCR alpha and TCR beta cDNA libraries with sample barcodes and UMIs. TCRdb fed the 5' RACE reads into MiXCR, producing one record per CDR3 protein. The data hold about 290,000 distinct CDR3 sequences, with less than 20% observed a single time. The germline V gene encodes CDR1 MNHEY and CDR2 SMNVEV (reference sequence). The CDR3 is 15 amino acids. Trimming cost V 8 bases and J 0 bases, with 17 bases left between them. Concerning this clonotype itself: As yet, its antigen is unknown.

This clonotype was obtained from a young man who had mild COVID-19 (a few samples of this study predate the infection). Cell type and time point are not known. Sequencing was carried out using PBMCs or a T cell subset sorted from them (not recorded which). The J gene is TRBJ2-7, the V gene TRBV27, with a possible D match to TRBD2 (7 bases). The CDR3 protein is CASQTGGRSSYEQYF. CDR3 coding DNA: TGTGCCAGCCAAACGGGGGGCCGCTCCTCCTACGAGCAGTACTTC.